This is a list of T cell receptor beta chains from one sample in a study of cytomegalovirus exposure and HLA in healthy donors. Method: immunoSEQ multiplex PCR; TCRdb's copy keeps in-frame clones and lacks some. The data hold over 110,000 clones, with approximately 80% observed a single time. Sequencing was performed on PBMCs. These receptors all come from a woman aged 40 to 50 in good health and CMV-seropositive. Both conserved end residues are part of each CDR3. A D gene is named only where the DNA matches it firmly. Where a row states a size, it is once, few, many or the class of an expanded clone; other rows omit it.

v_gene: TRBV27
d_gene: .
j_gene: TRBJ2-5
abundance: .
CDR3nt: TGTGCCAGCAGGAAGGACTACCTAGCAGAGACCCAGTACTTC
CDR3aa: CASRKDYLAETQYF

v_gene: TRBV5-1
d_gene: .
j_gene: TRBJ1-1
abundance: .
CDR3nt: TGCGCCAGCAGCCGGACAGTGAACACTGAAGCTTTCTTT
CDR3aa: CASSRTVNTEAFF

v_gene: TRBV6-5
d_gene: .
j_gene: TRBJ2-6
abundance: .
CDR3nt: TGTGCCAGCACCTATCGGGGTTCCGGGGCCAACGTCCTGACTTTC
CDR3aa: CASTYRGSGANVLTF

v_gene: TRBV5-1
d_gene: TRBD2
j_gene: TRBJ2-4
abundance: .
CDR3nt: TGCGCCAGCGGTGGGGAGGGCATTCAGTACTTC
CDR3aa: CASGGEGIQYF

v_gene: TRBV7-9
d_gene: TRBD2
j_gene: TRBJ2-5
abundance: .
CDR3nt: TGTGCCAGCAGCTTTCTAGCGGGAGGGCCCCAAGAGACCCAGTACTTC
CDR3aa: CASSFLAGGPQETQYF

v_gene: TRBV7-2
d_gene: TRBD2
j_gene: TRBJ2-1
abundance: .
CDR3nt: TGTGCCAGCAGCGTTAGCGGGAGGACGAACAATGAGCAGTTCTTC
CDR3aa: CASSVSGRTNNEQFF

v_gene: TRBV10-3
d_gene: .
j_gene: TRBJ1-5
abundance: .
CDR3nt: TGTGCCATCAGCAAGGAGGGCAGATTTAGCAATCAGCCCCAGCATTTT
CDR3aa: CAISKEGRFSNQPQHF

v_gene: TRBV2
d_gene: TRBD2
j_gene: TRBJ2-3
abundance: .
CDR3nt: TGTGCCAGCAGTCGAGGACTAGCGGGAGTTGATACGCAGTATTTT
CDR3aa: CASSRGLAGVDTQYF

v_gene: TRBV6-4
d_gene: TRBD1
j_gene: TRBJ2-2
abundance: .
CDR3nt: TGTGCCAGCAGTGCCGGGACAGGGGGCGCCGGGGAGCTGTTTTTT
CDR3aa: CASSAGTGGAGELFF

v_gene: TRBV5-4
d_gene: TRBD2
j_gene: TRBJ2-7
abundance: .
CDR3nt: TGTGCCAGCAGACGCGGTGGGGCCCAGGGAGGGGAGCAGTACTTC
CDR3aa: CASRRGGAQGGEQYF

v_gene: TRBV28
d_gene: .
j_gene: TRBJ2-1
abundance: .
CDR3nt: TGTGCCAGCAGTTTATCCAGGGAGCAGTTCTTC
CDR3aa: CASSLSREQFF

v_gene: TRBV28
d_gene: .
j_gene: TRBJ2-7
abundance: .
CDR3nt: TGTGCCAGCAGACCCCAAGGGGGCGAGCAGTACTTC
CDR3aa: CASRPQGGEQYF

v_gene: TRBV15
d_gene: .
j_gene: TRBJ2-7
abundance: .
CDR3nt: TGTGCCACCAGCAGAGTTATTCTAGGGACTCCCTACGAGCAGTACTTC
CDR3aa: CATSRVILGTPYEQYF

v_gene: TRBV25-1
d_gene: .
j_gene: TRBJ2-1
abundance: once
CDR3nt: TGTGCCGCCGGGCCCAGGGACTATGAGCAGTTCTTC
CDR3aa: CAAGPRDYEQFF

v_gene: TRBV15
d_gene: .
j_gene: TRBJ2-2
abundance: once
CDR3nt: TGTGCCACCCTGGAGAAAGGGGAGCTGTTTTTT
CDR3aa: CATLEKGELFF

v_gene: TRBV6-1
d_gene: TRBD2
j_gene: TRBJ2-1
abundance: .
CDR3nt: TGTGCCAGCAGTGTTGGGGGGAGGGTCTACAATGAGCAGTTCTTC
CDR3aa: CASSVGGRVYNEQFF

v_gene: TRBV18
d_gene: .
j_gene: TRBJ1-2
abundance: .
CDR3nt: TGTGCCAGCTCACCCTGGGGGGGCGCGGATGGCTACACCTTC
CDR3aa: CASSPWGGADGYTF

v_gene: TRBV10-3
d_gene: TRBD2
j_gene: TRBJ2-3
abundance: .
CDR3nt: TGTGCCATCAGTTCTTTGTCGGGAGGCGGGGATACGCAGTATTTT
CDR3aa: CAISSLSGGGDTQYF

v_gene: TRBV6-5
d_gene: TRBD2
j_gene: TRBJ2-1
abundance: few
CDR3nt: TGTGCCAGCAGTTACTTTAGCGGGGCCGACTACAATGAGCAGTTCTTC
CDR3aa: CASSYFSGADYNEQFF

v_gene: TRBV11-3
d_gene: TRBD2
j_gene: TRBJ2-2
abundance: .
CDR3nt: TGTGCCAGCAGCTTACTTCCGGCTTCACTAGCGGGAAACAGGGAGCTGTTTTTT
CDR3aa: CASSLLPASLAGNRELFF

v_gene: TRBV11-1
d_gene: TRBD1
j_gene: TRBJ2-7
abundance: .
CDR3nt: TGTGCCAGCAGCCTGGACAGGGGGCTATCCTACGAGCAGTACTTC
CDR3aa: CASSLDRGLSYEQYF

v_gene: TRBV2
d_gene: TRBD1
j_gene: TRBJ2-2
abundance: .
CDR3nt: TGTGCCAGCTCGGGGGACAGGGGTTTTACCGGGGAGCTGTTTTTT
CDR3aa: CASSGDRGFTGELFF

v_gene: TRBV18
d_gene: .
j_gene: TRBJ2-7
abundance: once
CDR3nt: TGTGCCAGCTCACCAAGGCAGGCCTACGAGCAGTACTTC
CDR3aa: CASSPRQAYEQYF

v_gene: TRBV5-1
d_gene: .
j_gene: TRBJ1-2
abundance: .
CDR3nt: TGCGCCAGCAGCTTAACGGCGCAGGGTGATGGCTACACCTTC
CDR3aa: CASSLTAQGDGYTF

v_gene: TRBV5-8
d_gene: .
j_gene: TRBJ2-7
abundance: .
CDR3nt: TGTGCCAGCAGCCATCTCTTCTATAGGACAGGGAGGGAAGAGCAGTACTTC
CDR3aa: CASSHLFYRTGREEQYF